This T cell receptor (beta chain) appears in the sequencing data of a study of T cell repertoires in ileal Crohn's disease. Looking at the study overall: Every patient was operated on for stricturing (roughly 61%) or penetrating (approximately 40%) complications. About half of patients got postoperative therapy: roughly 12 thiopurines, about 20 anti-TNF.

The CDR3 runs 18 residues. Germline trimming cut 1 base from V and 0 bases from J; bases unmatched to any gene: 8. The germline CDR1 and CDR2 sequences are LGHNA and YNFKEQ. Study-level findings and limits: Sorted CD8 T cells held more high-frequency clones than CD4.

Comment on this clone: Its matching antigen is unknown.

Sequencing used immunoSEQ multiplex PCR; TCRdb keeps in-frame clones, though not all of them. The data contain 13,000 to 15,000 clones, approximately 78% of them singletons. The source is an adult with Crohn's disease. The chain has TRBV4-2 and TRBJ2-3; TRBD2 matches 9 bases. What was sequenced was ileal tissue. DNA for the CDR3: TGTGCCAGCAGCCAAGGGGTAGGACTAGCGATTAGCACAGATACGCAGTATTTT. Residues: CASSQGVGLAISTDTQYF.